The subject of this entry is one T cell receptor (beta chain). Antigen: not known. Researchers ran the PCR with 60 Vbeta and 13 Jbeta primers. Measured with immunoSEQ multiplex PCR; TCRdb has only the in-frame clones, and not every one. The sample records about 190,000 clones, about 90% being singletons. These data originate in a study of cytomegalovirus exposure and HLA in healthy donors. Across the whole study: T cells numbering about 179 million yielded 90 million to 140 million unique TCR beta sequences in an earlier analysis. Membership in the Caucasian-associated ancestry cluster was found for 65% to 85% of roughly 360 genotyped donors. Study-wide results and caveats: An analysis done earlier found most TCR beta V segments productive about 90% or about 30% of the time. Later on, a genetic analysis was performed. It linked a missense variant in DCLRE1C with V- and J-gene trimming of TCR beta.

Trimming left V 8 bases short and J 4 bases short, with 18 bases between. Germline V gene lookup returns CDR1 ENHRY and CDR2 SYGVKD. The CDR3 sequence is 15 residues long. Source material: PBMCs. This sequence originates from a young man in good health and CMV-seronegative. The chain uses TRBV10-3 and TRBJ1-3; weak D call: TRBD1 (6 bases). CDR3 nucleotides: TGTGCCATCGGCCAAGCGGGGGCGCTGGGAAACACCATATATTTT. Its protein product is CAIGQAGALGNTIYF.